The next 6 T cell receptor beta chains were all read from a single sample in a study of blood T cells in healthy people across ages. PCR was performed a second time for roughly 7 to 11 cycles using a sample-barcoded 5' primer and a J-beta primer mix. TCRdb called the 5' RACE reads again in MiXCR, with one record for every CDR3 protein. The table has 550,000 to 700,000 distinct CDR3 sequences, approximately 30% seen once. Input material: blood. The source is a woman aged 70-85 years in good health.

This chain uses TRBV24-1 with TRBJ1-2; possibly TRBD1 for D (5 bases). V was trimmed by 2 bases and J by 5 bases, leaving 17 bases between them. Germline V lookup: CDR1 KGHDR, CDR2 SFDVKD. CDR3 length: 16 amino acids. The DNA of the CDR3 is TGTGCCACCAGTGATTCGAAGACAGATTTAGCTTATGGCTACACCTTC. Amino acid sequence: CATSDSKTDLAYGYTF.

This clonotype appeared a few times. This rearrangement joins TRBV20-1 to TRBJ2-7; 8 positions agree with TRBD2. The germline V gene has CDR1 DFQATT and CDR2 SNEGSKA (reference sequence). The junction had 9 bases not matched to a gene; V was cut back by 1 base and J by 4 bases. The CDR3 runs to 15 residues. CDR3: CSARVGGAGAYEQYF. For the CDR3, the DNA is TGCAGTGCTAGAGTGGGGGGAGCGGGGGCGTACGAGCAGTACTTC.

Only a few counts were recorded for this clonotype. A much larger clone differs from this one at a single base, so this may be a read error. CDR3 amino acids: CTSSLSEKLFF. Written as DNA, the CDR3 is TGTACCAGCAGTTTATCTGAAAAACTGTTTTTT. The chain has TRBV12-3 or TRBV12-4 and TRBJ1-4; D gene unclear. The CDR3 has 11 residues.

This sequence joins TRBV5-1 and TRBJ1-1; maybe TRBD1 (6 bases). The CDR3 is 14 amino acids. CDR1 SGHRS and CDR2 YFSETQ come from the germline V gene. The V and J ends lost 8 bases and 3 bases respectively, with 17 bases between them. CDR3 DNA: TGCGCCAGTGGAACCGGGACAACTCACACTGAAGCTTTCTTT. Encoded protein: CASGTGTTHTEAFF.

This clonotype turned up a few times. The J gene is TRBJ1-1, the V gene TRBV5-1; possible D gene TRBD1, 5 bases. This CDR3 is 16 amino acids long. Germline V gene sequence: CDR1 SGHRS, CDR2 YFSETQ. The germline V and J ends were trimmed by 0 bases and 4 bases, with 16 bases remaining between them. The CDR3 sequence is CASSLAGGTYSTEAFF. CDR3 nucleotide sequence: TGCGCCAGCAGCTTGGCGGGGGGGACGTATAGCACTGAAGCTTTCTTT.

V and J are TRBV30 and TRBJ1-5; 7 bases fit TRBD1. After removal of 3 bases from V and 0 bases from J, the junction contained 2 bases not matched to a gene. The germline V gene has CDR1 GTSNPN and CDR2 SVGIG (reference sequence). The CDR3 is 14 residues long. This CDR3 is CAWSRQGSNQPQHF. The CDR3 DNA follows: TGTGCCTGGAGCCGACAGGGTAGCAATCAGCCCCAGCATTTT.